Listed here are 10 T cell receptor beta chains from one sample, sequenced in a study of blood T cell repertoires in COVID-19. Sequenced by immunoSEQ multiplex PCR; TCRdb stores in-frame clones only, minus some. The sample carries roughly 100,000 clones, 91% recorded once. Material: peripheral blood. The receptors stem from a man aged 50 to 60 with acute or convalescent COVID-19.

The V gene is TRBV19, the J gene TRBJ2-7, with 11 bases identical to TRBD1. Germline CDR1 is LNHDA and CDR2 is SQIVND (reference sequence). V lost 5 bases to trimming and J lost 9 bases; unmatched junction nucleotides: 9. This CDR3 spans 14 amino acids. CDR3 amino acids: CASSAQDRGRGQYF. The CDR3 DNA is TGTGCCAGTAGTGCGCAGGACAGGGGGCGAGGGCAGTACTTC.

This chain uses TRBV12-3 or TRBV12-4 with TRBJ1-1; D is ambiguous. V dropped 8 bases and J dropped 0 bases, with 10 bases sitting between them. The CDR3 extends over 13 amino acids. The CDR3 nucleotides are TGTGCCAGCGGCCCGAACATGAACACTGAAGCTTTCTTT. It specifies CASGPNMNTEAFF.

The chain couples TRBV27 to TRBJ2-2; D gene unclear. CDR1 MNHEY and CDR2 SMNVEV come from the germline V gene (reference sequence). V was cut by 3 bases and J by 4 bases, with 6 bases left in between. CDR3 length: 13 residues. The chain's CDR3 is CASSLGFTGELFF. Here the CDR3 DNA reads TGTGCCAGCAGTTTGGGCTTCACCGGGGAGCTGTTTTTT.

This chain uses TRBV27 with TRBJ1-1; D uncertain. Germline CDR1 MNHEY, CDR2 SMNVEV (reference sequence). The CDR3 has 14 residues. V gave up 8 bases and J gave up 1 base, with 14 bases separating them. In DNA form, the CDR3 reads TGTGCCAGCCCTACCGCGCCAGGGAACACTGAAGCTTTCTTT. Its protein product is CASPTAPGNTEAFF.

V is TRBV3-1 (or the pseudogene TRBV3-2) and J is TRBJ1-2; 7 bases match TRBD1. CDR1 and CDR2 (germline): LGHDT, YNNKEL (reference sequence). The CDR3 totals 15 residues. Trimming at V came to 4 bases and at J to 4 bases, leaving 9 bases not matched to a gene. CDR3 nucleotide sequence: TGTGCCAGCAGCCCCTCGACAGGGAGACTCTATGGCTACACCTTC. Translation gives CASSPSTGRLYGYTF.

The chain recombines TRBV5-1 with TRBJ2-2; D perhaps matches TRBD1 (5 bases). V lost 0 bases, J lost 6 bases, and 12 bases lay in between. The V gene's germline CDR1 is SGHRS and CDR2 YFSETQ. The CDR3 is 15 residues long. The CDR3 nucleotides are TGCGCCAGCAGCTTGGATGGCCTACAGGCCGGGGAGCTGTTTTTT. It is translated as CASSLDGLQAGELFF.

The rearrangement joins TRBV6-1 to TRBJ2-2; a possible D gene is TRBD2 (6 bases). The V end lost 1 base, the J end lost 2 bases, and 11 bases lay between the germline ends. This CDR3 region has 16 residues. Germline CDR1 and CDR2: MNHNS and SASEGT. The CDR3 bases are TGTGCCAGCAGTGAAGGAGGAGGGAGAAACACCGGGGAGCTGTTTTTT. It codes for CASSEGGGRNTGELFF.

V gene TRBV18 combines with J gene TRBJ1-3; D may be TRBD1 (6 bases). The length of the CDR3 is 18 residues. CDR1 is KGHSH, CDR2 LQKENI, per germline. Trimming removed 3 bases at V and 0 bases at J, with 18 bases between. CDR3 amino acids: CASSPKDSAFSSGNTIYF. The DNA of the CDR3 is TGTGCCAGCTCACCCAAGGACAGTGCATTCTCCTCTGGAAACACCATATATTTT.

The CDR3 loop reads CASSLAQGADIQYF. The CDR3 DNA reads as TGTGCCAGCAGCTTAGCGCAGGGTGCGGACATTCAGTACTTC. The gene calls are TRBV11-1 and TRBJ2-4, with D perhaps TRBD1 (5 bases). Between the trimmed V and J ends, which lost 0 bases and 8 bases, there was a span of 11 bases. The CDR3 is made up of 14 amino acids. Germline V gene lookup returns CDR1 SGHAT and CDR2 FQDESV (reference sequence).

The gene calls are TRBV19 and TRBJ1-3; a possible D gene is TRBD1 (5 bases). V was pared by 5 bases and J by 5 bases, with 19 bases between. Germline V gene lookup returns CDR1 LNHDA and CDR2 SQIVND (reference sequence). The CDR3 covers 16 residues. CDR3 sequence reads: CASSGRDQEGRNTIYF. The DNA of the CDR3 is TGTGCCAGTAGTGGGAGGGACCAAGAAGGACGAAACACCATATATTTT.